Sequencing of this T cell receptor beta chain was carried out in a study of patients and donors after allogeneic stem cell transplantation. This clonotype was recorded a few times. One entry per CDR3 protein, called by TCRdb with MiXCR from the RT-PCR reads. The sample includes about 150,000 distinct CDR3 sequences, about 40% of them seen just once. Germline-derived CDR1 and CDR2 are MNHNY and SVGAGI (reference sequence). The CDR3 is 17 amino acids. V lost 8 bases and J 3 bases, leaving 20 bases between the germline ends. Material for sequencing was blood, either unsorted or a sorted T cell fraction (not recorded which). The V gene is TRBV6-6, the J gene TRBJ1-6; D gene ambiguous. The origin of this receptor is a human donor who was either an allogeneic HSCT recipient or a stem cell or donor lymphocyte infusion donor (not recorded which). It is not recorded whose cells these are; they may come from a transplant donor. In nucleotides, the CDR3 is TGTGCCAGCCGATTTTTGGCAATCCATATCTATAATTCACCCCTCCACTTT. This codes for CASRFLAIHIYNSPLHF.